The T cell receptor beta chain described here comes from a study of cytomegalovirus exposure and HLA in healthy donors. Regarding the study as a whole: Sequencing depth roughly uniform across donors was assumed in presence/absence analyses. Highest at DRB1 and lowest at HLA-C, TCR association rates differed among HLA loci in a later analysis.

Of note for this clone: Its specificity is unknown.

PCR involved 60 Vbeta and 13 Jbeta primers. Original data processing: It was a later analysis that counted roughly 79 million unique TCR beta chains, of which roughly 11 million were shared. TCRdb's table, derived via immunoSEQ multiplex PCR, lists solely in-frame clones and lacks some. That table gives V, J and clone size, and the DNA gave D and trimming. The sample records about 160,000 clones, more than 75% being singletons. The CDR3 has 17 amino acids. This sequence was found in a man younger than 35 in good health and CMV-seropositive. V and J are TRBV7-5 and TRBJ1-1. TRBV7-5 is marked as a pseudogene. Sequences were obtained from PBMCs. The CDR3 spells CARSLGGRSRRNTEAFF. The CDR3 coding sequence is TGTGCCAGAAGCTTAGGTGGGAGGTCCAGGAGGAACACTGAAGCTTTCTTT.